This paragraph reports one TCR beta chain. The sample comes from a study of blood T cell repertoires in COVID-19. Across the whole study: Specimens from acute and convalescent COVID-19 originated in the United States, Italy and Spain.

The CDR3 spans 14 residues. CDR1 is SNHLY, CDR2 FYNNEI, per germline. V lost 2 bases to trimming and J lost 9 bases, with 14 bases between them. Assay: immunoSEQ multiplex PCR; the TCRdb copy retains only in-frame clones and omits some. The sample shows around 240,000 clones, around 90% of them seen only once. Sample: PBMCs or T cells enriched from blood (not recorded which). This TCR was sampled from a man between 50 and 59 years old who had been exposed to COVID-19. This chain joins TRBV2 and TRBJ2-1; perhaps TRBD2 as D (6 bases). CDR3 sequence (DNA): TGTGCCAGCAGTGAACGGGACTCCTTGGGTGAGCAGTTCTTC. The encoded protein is CASSERDSLGEQFF. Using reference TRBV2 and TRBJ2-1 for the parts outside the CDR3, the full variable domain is EPEVTQTPSHQVTQMGQEVILRCVPISNHLYFYWYRQILGQKVEFLVSFYNNEISEKSEIFDDQFSVERPDGSNFTLKIRSTKLEDSAMYFCASSERDSLGEQFFGPGTRLTVL.